What follows is one T cell receptor (beta chain) and its context. What it binds is unknown. This sample is drawn from a study of cytomegalovirus exposure and HLA in healthy donors. Study-wide points: Through in vitro validation, a few CMV-associated chains were shown to be specific for CMV antigens. Most subjects had HLA-A and HLA-B alleles reportedly predicted accurately by TCR beta sequences.

PCR involved 60 Vbeta and 13 Jbeta primers. Repertoires were generated with immunoSEQ multiplex PCR, while TCRdb's copy carries only in-frame clones and drops some. The table records about 170,000 clones, around 76% of them present only once. The sequenced material came from PBMCs. This TCR was recovered from a woman under 40 in good health and CMV-seropositive.

The CDR3 DNA is TGTGCCAGCTCACCCAGCTCCTACAATGAGCAGTTCTTC. Amino acids: CASSPSSYNEQFF. This chain connects TRBV18 to TRBJ2-1, with unresolved D. Germline V gene sequence: CDR1 KGHSH, CDR2 LQKENI. V lost 3 bases, J lost 0 bases, and 3 bases lay in between. This CDR3 spans 13 amino acids.